This TCR beta chain was profiled in a study of cytomegalovirus exposure and HLA in healthy donors (dated by TCRdb to 2016 to 2017). Study-wide context: According to an earlier analysis of 550 to 750 of the donors, some 180 million T cells yielded roughly 110 million unique TCR beta sequences and about 300 Gb of sequence data. HLA typing covered class I and class II loci at four-digit resolution. Rather than using new phenotypic data, the later analysis identified candidate immune exposures from TCR beta sequences and from how often those sequences occurred across donors. The T cell repertoires of several hundred subjects were profiled by immunosequencing and related to cytomegalovirus serostatus. High-throughput TCR immunosequencing, statistical association of individual TCRs with disease status, and machine learning were combined to predict cytomegalovirus infection status. Donor age, sex, ethnicity and CMV serostatus were collected together with the repertoire data. An earlier analysis of around 640 of the donors used high-throughput TCR beta sequencing to judge whether each TCR beta V gene segment behaved as functional or pseudogenic. Of the approximately 400 genotyped donors, 65% to 90% fell in the genetic ancestry cluster associated with self-reported Caucasian donors. Every repertoire in the discovery cohort had been generated on one and the same sequencing platform. Because of strong linkage in the cohort, five DR-DQ haplotypes were treated as single units for association and clustering. On average, roughly 250,000 unique TCR beta nucleotide sequences were sequenced per donor among 398 genotyped donors of the cohort, with roughly 18% of those sequences being non-productive. A later analysis re-examined previously published TCR beta repertoires from around 670 donors and added high-resolution HLA genotyping to investigate patterns of TCR occurrence. The aim of the study was to test whether cataloging public T cell receptors could identify signatures of past pathogen exposure. In a later genetic analysis, genome-wide SNP genotypes for about 60% of the 666 donors were used, and that subset was treated as a discovery cohort. Typing coverage varied by locus: 629-630 donors for A, B, C, DRB1 and DQB1; 522 for DQA1; approximately 570 for DPA1; roughly 450 for DPB1. Along with the roughly 670-subject first cohort, a separate validation cohort of over a hundred different subjects was used. An early release covering 500 to 750 HLA-typed donors comprised 250 to 350 gigabases of sequencing data and 65 million to 100 million unique TCR sequences. Paper-wide results and their limitations: HLA typing was unavailable for some donors at each locus, so association tests used only the typed subset. The cohort was sequenced for TCR beta chains only, and without alpha or paired-chain data the features that could be detected were limited. Some IMGT-functional V segments, including TRBV6-2 and TRBV6-3, could not be distinguished by the 87-base-pair reads and were therefore excluded. In a later genetic analysis, a missense DCLRE1C variant was associated with V-gene and J-gene trimming of TCR beta chains, and the association was replicated in an independent cohort. In vitro tests confirmed that a few of the cytomegalovirus-associated TCR beta chains recognize cytomegalovirus antigens. A later analysis found that TCR association rates varied across HLA loci, with DRB1 alleles showing the most associated TCRs and HLA-C alleles the fewest. The earlier analysis of about 600 of the donors excluded approximately 15 rarely observed V segments, including chromosome 9 orphons, because counts were too low. According to a later analysis, parvovirus B19, influenza, CMV and Epstein-Barr virus appeared linked to several top co-occurrence clusters. In an earlier analysis of approximately 590 of the donors, most TCR beta V segments appeared in productive rearrangements about 87% or about 30% of the time, broadly matching IMGT annotations. CMV serostatus was the only immune exposure information available for the cohort. The authors suggested that the approach could potentially be extended to other disease states and immunological phenotypes. Cytomegalovirus status was reported to be diagnosed by the classifier with high specificity and sensitivity in both the original and validation cohorts. Roughly uniform sequencing depth across donors was assumed in presence/absence analyses, although this assumption may not hold. A later analysis found that most CMV-associated TCR beta chains appeared HLA-restricted, with HLA associations seemingly driven largely by CMV exposure. Assigning TCR associations to individual alleles was difficult when HLA alleles, especially DR and DQ, strongly co-occurred. In a later genetic analysis, fewer N-insertions in productive TCRs were reported among donors in an Asian-associated ancestry cluster than the 666-donor mean. A total of about 180 TCR beta chains were listed by the study as associated with cytomegalovirus. Most TCR sequences were observed very rarely across donors, whereas some public TCRs were present in many individuals. The sequencing pipeline was judged likely to have produced a cluster of highly shared sequence variants as a technical artifact. Linkage disequilibrium might explain the correlated functional status among segregating V segments, but an unknown experimental factor could not be excluded. In a later analysis, HLA-associated TCR beta chains showed more clonal expansion and lower generation probabilities than non-associated chains that were equally common. A further reported finding was that TCR beta sequences accurately predicted the HLA-A and HLA-B alleles for most subjects in the first cohort. A later analysis associated roughly 17,000 TCR beta sequences with specific HLA alleles at a false discovery rate of 0.05.

The cohort comprised some 680 healthy bone marrow donors. All cohort members were sampled while nominally healthy, although unrecorded immune exposures were likely present. The donor tested CMV seronegative and was one of the 352 seronegative cohort members. A peripheral blood sample was provided by each donor, and peripheral blood mononuclear cells were used for TCR beta sequencing. Genomic DNA extraction from the blood cell samples was performed with the Qiagen DNeasy Blood Extraction Kit. The library was generated by the immunoSEQ multiplex PCR assay. The multiplex PCR relied on a mix of 60 forward primers for TCR Vbeta segments and 13 reverse primers for TCR Jbeta segments. The CDR3 region of rearranged TCR beta genes was amplified from genomic DNA by a multiplex PCR assay. The amplified TCR beta libraries were sequenced on the Illumina HiSeq System as 87-base-pair reads. Processing in the source paper ran as follows. In a later analysis, around 80 million unique TCR beta chains were counted across the 650 to 750 repertoires, and about 10 million of these chains were shared by at least two donors. A nearest-neighbor algorithm error-corrected the raw reads and collapsed the reads into unique sequences, merging closely related sequences to remove PCR and sequencing errors. CDR3 sequences were aligned to IMGT reference sequences to assign V, D and J gene segments. For a sequence to be retained, at least a six-nucleotide match to both a V gene segment and a J gene segment was required. A rearrangement counted as productive if the CDR3 had no stop codons and remained in frame with V and J, and every other rearrangement counted as non-productive. CDR3 was defined according to IMGT convention as the region running from the second conserved V-encoded cysteine to the conserved J-encoded phenylalanine. The earlier analysis of 587 of the donors excluded sequences that lacked an unambiguous match to a single V gene segment. In an earlier analysis of about 590 of the donors, a V segment was called functional when productive rearrangements were above 56.7%, and segregating when the standard deviation between donors exceeded 5%. A statistical classification framework was developed to diagnose cytomegalovirus status using the catalog of TCR beta chain sequences. In a later analysis, TCR nucleotide sequences were compared against IMGT/GENE-DB human TR gene sequences so that V and J genes could be assigned. A later analysis assigned CDR3 sequences and most-parsimonious VDJ recombination scenarios with the TCRdist pipeline. In a later analysis, each TCR beta chain was defined by its CDR3 amino acid sequence together with its V-gene family, and reads without a unique V-gene family were excluded. To address suspected cross-contamination and a sequencing artifact, a later analysis removed some 620 highly shared, low-generation-probability nucleotide sequences. For each public chain, a later analysis derived a clonal expansion index from normalized ranks of inferred template counts within each repertoire. A later analysis computed generation probabilities with a VDJ recombination model fitted to out-of-frame rearrangements, and checked the results against IGoR. Hypergeometric tests were used in a later analysis to score TCR-TCR, TCR-HLA and TCR-CMV co-occurrence, with a repertoire-size bias correction applied to the TCR pairs. To estimate false discovery rates, a later analysis permuted the HLA or CMV assignments 20 times. In a later analysis, co-occurring TCRs were grouped with DBSCAN, and TCRdist sequence similarity was added when clustering was performed within HLA-allele-positive subsets. Repertoires with fewer than 30,000 or more than 120,000 public chains were left out of co-occurrence clustering, as were a handful of repertoires with anomalous nucleotide sharing. As stored in TCRdb, this immuneACCESS dataset retains in-frame rearrangements with V and J assigned. A fraction of the clones does not appear; measured against another copy, unresolved V genes explain less than half of the discrepancy, and the remainder lacks a known reason. D and trimming were read from the DNA, whereas the V and J calls and clone size are those reported in that table. The sample table contains about 110,000 clones; only one count was recorded for 82% of them. Of the sample, less than 2% is held by the ten largest clones.

Regarding this clone: This clone's antigen is unknown. No much larger clone is present one base from it, and per-base qualities are unavailable.

The trim is 1 base for V and 0 bases for J, with a gap of 9 bases between the germline ends. CDR3 length: 15 amino acids, cysteine to phenylalanine. This entry keeps only the CDR3 DNA: 45 bases, framed from base 1. CDR1 and CDR2 are read off the germline V gene (reference sequence) as SEHNR and FQNEAQ. The source is a man aged 50 to 59 in good health and CMV-seronegative. The sequence is built from TRBV7-9 and TRBJ1-2; the D gene is unclear. The sample taken for sequencing was PBMCs. CDR3 region: CASSLEPGANYGYTF. The sequenced DNA: TGTGCCAGCAGCTTAGAACCGGGAGCTAACTATGGCTACACCTTC.